The 20 T cell receptor beta chains listed next were all sequenced from one sample in a study of PD-1 blockade in classical Hodgkin lymphoma. TCRdb keeps only in-frame clones here, not all; method: immunoSEQ multiplex PCR. The sample consists of 70,000 or so clones, about two thirds of them appearing once. Patients all relapsed after autologous stem cell transplantation, and there was variation in brentuximab vedotin exposure. The source was peripheral blood mononuclear cells (PBMCs), collected before the second cycle of nivolumab. These receptors were obtained from a human donor with classical Hodgkin lymphoma.

The chain carries TRBV7-9 and TRBJ1-2; D uncertain. The ends were cut back, 1 base at V and 0 bases at J, with 12 bases in the middle. The CDR3 is 16 residues long. CDR1 SEHNR and CDR2 FQNEAQ come from the germline V gene (reference sequence). In DNA, the CDR3 is TGTGCCAGCAGCTTAGGGGCGGGGTCACCTAACTATGGCTACACCTTC. Translation: CASSLGAGSPNYGYTF.

J is TRBJ1-4 and V is TRBV15; TRBD1 aligns across 9 bases. With 0 bases clipped from V and 7 bases from J, the junction kept 3 bases outside the gene matches. Per the germline V gene, CDR1 is LNHNV and CDR2 is YYDKDF (reference sequence). This CDR3 is 15 amino acids long. CDR3: CATSRDWGQGEKLFF. CDR3 DNA sequence: TGTGCCACCAGCAGAGATTGGGGACAGGGTGAAAAACTGTTTTTT.

The chain links TRBV19 to TRBJ1-5; the D is unclear. CDR1 is LNHDA and CDR2 is SQIVND in the germline V gene (reference sequence). Trimming pared 6 bases from V and 1 base from J, leaving 16 bases between. The CDR3 sequence is 16 residues long. The CDR3 bases are TGTGCCAGTAGCCTAAGTGGACCTACCAGCAATCAGCCCCAGCATTTT. As protein: CASSLSGPTSNQPQHF.

This clone is a singleton in its sample. CDR3 region: CASSLASGAYEQYF. CDR3 sequence (DNA): TGTGCCAGCAGCTTAGCCAGCGGGGCCTACGAGCAGTACTTC. The rearrangement links TRBV7-8 to TRBJ2-7; TRBD2 matches at 7 bases. This CDR3 contains 14 residues. The germline gives CDR1 SGHVS, CDR2 FQNEAQ. V dropped 0 bases and J dropped 2; count of bases not matched to a gene: 1.

This clone has more than one count but fewer than ten. The J gene is TRBJ2-3, the V gene TRBV4-1, with TRBD1 as a possible D gene (6 bases). This CDR3 spans 14 amino acids. Trimming pared 6 bases from V and 3 bases from J, leaving 13 bases between. Looked up from germline, CDR1 is MGHRA and CDR2 is YSYEKL. This CDR3 is CASRPGENTDTQYF. CDR3 sequence (DNA): TGCGCCAGCAGGCCAGGGGAAAATACAGATACGCAGTATTTT.

The rearrangement joins TRBV14 to TRBJ2-5; D remains ambiguous. Germline V gives CDR1 SGHDN, CDR2 FVKESK. Trimming cost V 0 bases and J 5 bases, with 16 bases left between them. The CDR3 spans 16 residues. CDR3 in DNA: TGTGCCAGCAGCCAAGAATTTTTGGGCCAACGGGAGACCCAGTACTTC. It yields the protein CASSQEFLGQRETQYF.

This clone showed up just a few times. The chain links TRBV4-1 to TRBJ2-5, with 10 positions matching TRBD2. From germline, CDR1 is MGHRA and CDR2 YSYEKL. This CDR3 region has 17 residues. J was trimmed by 4 bases and V by 0 bases; bases with no gene match: 8. The CDR3 DNA reads as TGCGCCAGCAGCCAAGAGATGACTAGCGGGTTCCGAGAGACCCAGTACTTC. Translating it yields CASSQEMTSGFRETQYF.

This clone was seen only once. The rearrangement uses TRBV4-1 and TRBJ2-2; D is possibly TRBD2 (5 bases). The ends were cut back, 5 bases at V and 2 bases at J, with 9 bases in the middle. The CDR3 totals 14 residues. The germline CDR1 and CDR2 sequences are MGHRA and YSYEKL. CDR3: CASSFGLNTGELFF. CDR3 sequence (DNA): TGCGCCAGCAGCTTTGGACTTAACACCGGGGAGCTGTTTTTT.

The chain recombines TRBV6-1 with TRBJ2-3, with TRBD1 identical over 7 bases. Germline CDR1 MNHNS, CDR2 SASEGT. After removal of 11 bases from V and 0 bases from J, the junction contained 5 bases not matched to a gene. The CDR3 has 13 amino acids. The CDR3 coding sequence is TGTGCCGCGGGCAGGGGGAGCACAGATACGCAGTATTTT. It specifies CAAGRGSTDTQYF.

This chain joins TRBV21-1 and TRBJ1-1; the D call in the table, TRBD1, was not verified against the DNA. TRBV21-1 is a known pseudogene. This CDR3 is 14 amino acids long. This CDR3 reads CASSLQGSWTEAFF. The CDR3 coding sequence is TGTGCCAGCAGCCTACAGGGTAGTTGGACTGAAGCTTTCTTT.

This clone occurred many times. The chain couples TRBV10-3 to TRBJ2-1; D is perhaps TRBD2 (5 bases). Trimming pared 3 bases from V and 7 bases from J, leaving 13 bases between. The CDR3 sequence is 14 residues long. CDR1 and CDR2 from the germline V gene are ENHRY and SYGVKD. CDR3 residues: CAISEEGRINEQFF. The CDR3 nucleotides are TGTGCCATCAGTGAAGAGGGAAGGATAAATGAGCAGTTCTTC.

The chain recombines TRBV18 with TRBJ2-5; 9 bases agree with TRBD1. After removal of 8 bases from V and 3 bases from J, the junction contained 4 bases not matched to a gene. CDR1 and CDR2 (germline): KGHSH, LQKENI. This CDR3 spans 13 amino acids. The CDR3 reads CASQGQGKETQYF. The CDR3 DNA is TGTGCCAGCCAGGGACAGGGAAAAGAGACCCAGTACTTC.

The chain has TRBV11-1 and TRBJ1-1, with 7 bases fitting TRBD1. Germline lookup yields CDR1 SGHAT and CDR2 FQDESV (reference sequence). CDR3 length equals 16 residues. J was trimmed by 5 bases and V by 4 bases; bases with no gene match: 13. The CDR3 nucleotides read TGTGCCAGCAGCTCCATGTTAACAGGGGACCCGACTGAAGCTTTCTTT. Its translation is CASSSMLTGDPTEAFF.

The table lists this clone with a few counts. The gene calls are TRBV7-8 and TRBJ1-1, with a weak D call TRBD1 (6 bases). The V end was cut by 1 base, the J end by 4 bases, with 13 bases between. This CDR3 contains 15 residues. From germline, CDR1 is SGHVS and CDR2 FQNEAQ. The CDR3 sequence is CASSLGLGGGTEAFF. The CDR3 DNA reads TGTGCCAGCAGCTTAGGCCTAGGGGGGGGCACTGAAGCTTTCTTT.

This clone showed up just once. This chain connects TRBV5-6 to TRBJ1-6; D remains ambiguous. The germline V gene has CDR1 SGHDT and CDR2 YYEEEE. Trimming removed 4 bases from V and 5 bases from J, with 13 bases in between. The CDR3 runs 15 residues. The CDR3 DNA is TGTGCCAGCAGCATTGGAGTATGGGATAATTCACCCCTCCACTTT. Protein sequence: CASSIGVWDNSPLHF.

This CDR3 is CASSLQGQVSSYEQYF. CDR3 bases: TGTGCCAGCAGCTTGCAAGGACAGGTGAGCTCCTACGAGCAGTACTTC. This chain uses TRBV5-4 with TRBJ2-7; 7 bases are shared with TRBD1. The trim removed 1 base at V and 0 bases at J, leaving 7 bases unmatched. This CDR3 has 16 amino acids. Per germline, CDR1 SGHNT and CDR2 YYREEE (reference sequence).

The J gene is TRBJ1-2, the V gene TRBV27; unclear D gene. The CDR3 contains 13 residues. Germline CDR1 reads MNHEY; CDR2 reads SMNVEV (reference sequence). Trimming stripped 4 bases from V and 5 bases from J, with 11 bases between. Written as DNA, the CDR3 is TGTGCCAGCAGTTACGCCAATGGGTATGGCTACACCTTC. This encodes CASSYANGYGYTF.

The V and J genes are TRBV6-5 and TRBJ2-3; possible D gene TRBD1, 6 bases. Germline values: CDR1 MNHEY, CDR2 SVGAGI. CDR3 length equals 14 residues. Trimming removed 5 bases from V and 8 bases from J, with 17 bases in between. CDR3 protein: CASSERLTGSTQYF. The CDR3 DNA sequence: TGTGCCAGCAGTGAACGCCTGACAGGAAGTACGCAGTATTTT.

This rearrangement joins TRBV5-1 to TRBJ1-1; possibly TRBD1 for D (6 bases). The V end was cut by 4 bases, the J end by 1 base, with 14 bases between. Germline CDR1 reads SGHRS; CDR2 reads YFSETQ. CDR3 length equals 15 residues. The CDR3 region has the DNA TGCGCCAGCAGCCTCGATGGACAGACGAACACTGAAGCTTTCTTT. Translation: CASSLDGQTNTEAFF.

The CDR3 spells CSVEELAGDTQYF. The CDR3, as DNA: TGCAGCGTTGAAGAACTAGCGGGAGATACGCAGTATTTT. The rearrangement joins TRBV29-1 to TRBJ2-3, with TRBD2 matching 9 bases. Germline V CDR1 and CDR2: SQVTM, ANQGSEA. This CDR3 region has 13 residues. The V and J ends lost 0 bases and 5 bases, in that order; junction bases with no gene match: 0.